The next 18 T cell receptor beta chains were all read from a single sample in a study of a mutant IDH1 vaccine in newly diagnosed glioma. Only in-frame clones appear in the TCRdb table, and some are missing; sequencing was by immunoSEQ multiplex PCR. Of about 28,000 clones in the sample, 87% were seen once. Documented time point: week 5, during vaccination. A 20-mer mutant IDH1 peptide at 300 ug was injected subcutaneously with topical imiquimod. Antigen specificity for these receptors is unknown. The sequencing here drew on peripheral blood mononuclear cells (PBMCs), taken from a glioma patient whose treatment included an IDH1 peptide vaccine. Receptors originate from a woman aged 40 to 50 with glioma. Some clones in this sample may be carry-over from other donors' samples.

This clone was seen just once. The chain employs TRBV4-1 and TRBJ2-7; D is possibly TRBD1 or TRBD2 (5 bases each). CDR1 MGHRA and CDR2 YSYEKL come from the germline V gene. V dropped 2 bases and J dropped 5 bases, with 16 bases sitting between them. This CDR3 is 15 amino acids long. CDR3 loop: CASSQPAGANDEQYF. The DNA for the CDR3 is TGCGCCAGCAGCCAACCAGCCGGGGCCAACGACGAGCAGTACTTC.

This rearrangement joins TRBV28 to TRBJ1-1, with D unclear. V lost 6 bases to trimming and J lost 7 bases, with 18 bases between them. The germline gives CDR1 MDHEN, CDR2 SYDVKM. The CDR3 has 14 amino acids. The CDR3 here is CASSLLGPADEAFF. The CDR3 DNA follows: TGTGCCAGCAGCCTGCTCGGCCCGGCTGATGAAGCTTTCTTT.

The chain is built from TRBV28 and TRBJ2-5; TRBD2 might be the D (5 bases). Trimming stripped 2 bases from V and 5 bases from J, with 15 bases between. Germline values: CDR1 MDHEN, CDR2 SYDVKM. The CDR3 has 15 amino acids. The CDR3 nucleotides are TGTGCCAGCAGTTTAGACTACCCAATCTTGGAGACCCAGTACTTC. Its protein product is CASSLDYPILETQYF. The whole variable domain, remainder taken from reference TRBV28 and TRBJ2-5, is DVKVTQSSRYLVKRTGEKVFLECVQDMDHENMFWYRQDPGLGLRLIYFSYDVKMKEKGDIPEGYSVSREKKERFSLILESASTNQTSMYLCASSLDYPILETQYFGPGTRLLVL.

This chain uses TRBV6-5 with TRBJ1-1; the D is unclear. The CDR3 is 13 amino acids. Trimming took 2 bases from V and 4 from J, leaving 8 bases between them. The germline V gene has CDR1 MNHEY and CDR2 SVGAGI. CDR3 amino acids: CASSYRVGTEAFF. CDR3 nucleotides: TGTGCCAGCAGTTACAGGGTTGGCACTGAAGCTTTCTTT.

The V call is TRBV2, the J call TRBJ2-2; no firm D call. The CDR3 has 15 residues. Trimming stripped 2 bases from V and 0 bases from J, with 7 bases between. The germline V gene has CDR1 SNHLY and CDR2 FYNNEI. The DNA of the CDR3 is TGTGCCAGCAGTGAACGGCTAGCGAACACCGGGGAGCTGTTTTTT. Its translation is CASSERLANTGELFF.

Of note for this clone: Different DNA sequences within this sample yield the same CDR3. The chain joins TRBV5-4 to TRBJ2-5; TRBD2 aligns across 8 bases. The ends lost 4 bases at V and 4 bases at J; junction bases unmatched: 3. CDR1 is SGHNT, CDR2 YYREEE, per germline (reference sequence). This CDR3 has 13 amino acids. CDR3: CASSPGGGETQYF. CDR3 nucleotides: TGTGCCAGCAGCCCCGGGGGGGGAGAGACCCAGTACTTC.

The chain's CDR3 is CASSQDGRRAPNEKLFF. Written as DNA, the CDR3 is TGCGCCAGCAGCCAAGATGGAAGACGGGCCCCTAATGAAAAACTGTTTTTT. V and J are TRBV4-3 and TRBJ1-4; D gene ambiguous. Trimming took off 0 bases at V and 3 bases at J, with 14 bases between the two ends. CDR1 is LGHNA, CDR2 YSLEER, per germline. There are 17 residues in the CDR3.

The CDR3 coding sequence is TGTGCCAGCAGTGAAAGGTCTTCTGGAAACACCATATATTTT. Translation: CASSERSSGNTIYF. V and J are TRBV25-1 and TRBJ1-3; no clear D. The germline V gene encodes CDR1 MGHDK and CDR2 SYGVNS. The CDR3 contains 14 residues. The V end was cut by 2 bases, the J end by 1 base, with 6 bases between.

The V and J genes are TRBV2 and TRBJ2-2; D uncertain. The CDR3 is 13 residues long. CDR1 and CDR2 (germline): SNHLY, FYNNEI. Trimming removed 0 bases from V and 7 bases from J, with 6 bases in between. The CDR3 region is CASSEARVGELFF. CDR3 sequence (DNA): TGTGCCAGCAGTGAAGCTAGAGTCGGGGAGCTGTTTTTT.

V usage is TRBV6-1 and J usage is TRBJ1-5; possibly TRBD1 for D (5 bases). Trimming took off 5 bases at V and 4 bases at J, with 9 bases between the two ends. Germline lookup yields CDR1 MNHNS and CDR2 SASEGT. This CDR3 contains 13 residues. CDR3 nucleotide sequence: TGTGCCAGCAGTCTAGACAGAAATCAGCCCCAGCATTTT. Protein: CASSLDRNQPQHF.

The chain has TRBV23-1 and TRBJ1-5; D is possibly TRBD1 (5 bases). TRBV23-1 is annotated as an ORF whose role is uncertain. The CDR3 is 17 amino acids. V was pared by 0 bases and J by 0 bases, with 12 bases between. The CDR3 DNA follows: TGCGCCAGCAGTCAATCAAGCCGACAGTATAGCAATCAGCCCCAGCATTTT. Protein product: CASSQSSRQYSNQPQHF.

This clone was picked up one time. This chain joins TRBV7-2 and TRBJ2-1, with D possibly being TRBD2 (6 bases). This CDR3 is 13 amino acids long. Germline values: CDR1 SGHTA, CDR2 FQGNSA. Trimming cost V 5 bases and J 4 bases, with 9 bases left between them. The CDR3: CASSLGLYNEQFF. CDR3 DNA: TGTGCCAGCAGCCTTGGACTATACAATGAGCAGTTCTTC.

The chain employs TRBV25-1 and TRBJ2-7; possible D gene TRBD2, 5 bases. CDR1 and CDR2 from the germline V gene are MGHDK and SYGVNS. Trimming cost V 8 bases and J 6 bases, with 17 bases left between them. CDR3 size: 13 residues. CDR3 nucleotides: TGTGCCAGCCGAGGAGGTTTAGCGACCGAGCAGTACTTC. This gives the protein CASRGGLATEQYF.

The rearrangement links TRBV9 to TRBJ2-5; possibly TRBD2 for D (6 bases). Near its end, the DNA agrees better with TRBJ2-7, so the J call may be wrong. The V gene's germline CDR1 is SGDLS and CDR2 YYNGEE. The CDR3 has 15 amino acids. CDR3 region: CASAPSGHSSYEQYF. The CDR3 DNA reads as TGTGCCTCTGCGCCGAGCGGGCATAGCTCCTACGAGCAGTACTTC.

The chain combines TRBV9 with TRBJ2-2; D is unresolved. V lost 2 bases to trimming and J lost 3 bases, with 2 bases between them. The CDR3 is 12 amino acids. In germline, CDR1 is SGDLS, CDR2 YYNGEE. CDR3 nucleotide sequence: TGTGCCAGCAGCGTGGACACCGGGGAGCTGTTTTTT. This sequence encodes CASSVDTGELFF.

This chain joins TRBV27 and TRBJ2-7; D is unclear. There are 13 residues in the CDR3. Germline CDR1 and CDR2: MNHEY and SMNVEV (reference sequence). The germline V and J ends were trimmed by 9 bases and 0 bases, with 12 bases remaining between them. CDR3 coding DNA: TGTGCCAGTGCGGTGGGAAGCTCCTACGAGCAGTACTTC. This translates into CASAVGSSYEQYF.

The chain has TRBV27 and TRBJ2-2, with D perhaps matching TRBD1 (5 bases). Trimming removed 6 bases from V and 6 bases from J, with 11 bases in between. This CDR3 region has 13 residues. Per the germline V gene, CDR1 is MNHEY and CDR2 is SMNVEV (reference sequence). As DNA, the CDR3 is TGTGCCAGCAGACCCCAGGGCCCCGGGGAGCTGTTTTTT. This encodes CASRPQGPGELFF.

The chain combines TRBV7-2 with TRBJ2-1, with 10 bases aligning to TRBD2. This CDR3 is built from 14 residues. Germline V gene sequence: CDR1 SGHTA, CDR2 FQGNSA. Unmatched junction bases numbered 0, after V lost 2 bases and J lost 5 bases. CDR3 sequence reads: CASSLTSGDNEQFF. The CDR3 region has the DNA TGTGCCAGCAGCTTAACTAGCGGGGACAATGAGCAGTTCTTC.